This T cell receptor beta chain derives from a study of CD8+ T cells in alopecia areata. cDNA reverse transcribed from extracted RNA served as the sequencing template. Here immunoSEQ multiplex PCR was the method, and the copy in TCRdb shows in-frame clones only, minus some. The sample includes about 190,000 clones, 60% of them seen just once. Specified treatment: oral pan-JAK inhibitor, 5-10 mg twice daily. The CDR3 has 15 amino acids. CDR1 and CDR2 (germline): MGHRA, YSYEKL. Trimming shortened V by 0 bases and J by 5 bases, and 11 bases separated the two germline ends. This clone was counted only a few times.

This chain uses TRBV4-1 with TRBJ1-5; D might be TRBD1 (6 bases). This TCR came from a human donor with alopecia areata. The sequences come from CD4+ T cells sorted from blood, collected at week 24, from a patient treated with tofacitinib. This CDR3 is CASSQDANRDQPQHF. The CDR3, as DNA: TGCGCCAGCAGCCAAGATGCGAACAGGGATCAGCCCCAGCATTTT.